These 15 T cell receptor beta chains were all obtained from the same sample, sequenced in a study of T cell repertoires in cytomegalovirus infection (dated by TCRdb to the late 2010s). The sequencer listed for this sample is Illumina HiSeq 1500. TCRdb trimmed the raw reads at Q25, called clones with MiXCR and kept productive beta chains. Each entry is one CDR3 protein sequence, shown with its most common DNA and genes. Counted in this sample were a few hundred thousand distinct CDR3 sequences; around two fifths of them appeared once. About 46% of the sample goes to the ten largest clones. Explained via the paper, the treatment or condition label denotes: in vitro stimulation with specific CMV peptide epitopes to enrich CMV-specific T cells. For these receptors, no antigen is known. The sequences come from cultured PBMCs, collected from culture after CMV antigen stimulation. The receptors were gathered from a human donor in good health (CMV status not recorded). Some clones in this sample may be carry-over from other donors' samples.

This clonotype was recorded a few times. The chain uses TRBV7-9 and TRBJ1-3; no clear D. Germline loops: CDR1 SEHNR, CDR2 FQNEAQ (reference sequence). V lost 4 bases to trimming and J lost 3 bases, with 13 bases between them. The CDR3 extends over 15 amino acids. CDR3 sequence reads: CASSSASVIGNTIYF. CDR3 in DNA: TGTGCCAGCAGCTCCGCCAGCGTGATTGGAAACACCATATATTTT.

The chain is built from TRBV7-6 and TRBJ2-7; 8 bases fit TRBD1. The trim removed 4 bases at V and 7 bases at J, leaving 6 bases unmatched. The CDR3 is made up of 13 amino acids. Per germline, CDR1 SGHVS and CDR2 FNYEAQ. DNA of the CDR3: TGTGCCAGCAGCTCGGACAGGGAAAGGGAGCAGTACTTC. Its translation is CASSSDREREQYF.

V is TRBV20-1 and J is TRBJ2-1; D perhaps matches TRBD2 (6 bases). CDR3 size: 12 residues. Trimming removed 7 bases at V and 7 bases at J, with 14 bases between. Looked up from germline, CDR1 is DFQATT and CDR2 is SNEGSKA (reference sequence). CDR3 bases: TGCAGTGTGGCGCGGGATCGGAATGAGCAGTTCTTC. It yields the protein CSVARDRNEQFF.

This clonotype was picked up a small number of times. This chain joins TRBV12-3 or TRBV12-4 and TRBJ1-4, with 9 positions matching TRBD1. This CDR3 has 15 residues. V was clipped by 5 bases and J by 7 bases; unmatched bases: 8. This CDR3 reads CASSRIQGAREKLFF. As DNA, the CDR3 is TGTGCCAGCAGTCGCATACAGGGGGCGCGTGAAAAACTGTTTTTT.

A few counts support this clonotype. This rearrangement joins TRBV11-2 to TRBJ2-3; TRBD1 might be the D (5 bases). The V end was cut by 5 bases, the J end by 6 bases, with 15 bases between. The CDR3 spans 14 residues. Germline V gene lookup returns CDR1 SGHAT and CDR2 FQNNGV. The CDR3 coding sequence is TGTGCCAGCAGCCCTGCCTGGGGCCACGATACGCAGTATTTT. Amino acid sequence: CASSPAWGHDTQYF.

The V and J genes are TRBV19 and TRBJ1-1; no firm D call. V was trimmed by 4 bases and J by 1 base, leaving 13 bases between them. This CDR3 has 15 residues. From germline, CDR1 is LNHDA and CDR2 SQIVND (reference sequence). For the CDR3, the DNA is TGTGCCAGTAGTAGAACCGCCTACGGGAACACTGAAGCTTTCTTT. As protein: CASSRTAYGNTEAFF.

This clonotype has more than one count but fewer than ten. CDR3 amino acids: CASSRIEETQYF. The DNA of the CDR3 is TGCGCCAGCAGTCGAATTGAGGAGACCCAGTACTTC. The genes are TRBV23-1 and TRBJ2-5; D gene unclear. TRBV23-1 is sorted into the ORF group, with uncertain function. Trimming removed 4 bases at V and 5 bases at J, with 8 bases between. The CDR3 has 12 amino acids.

The DNA for the CDR3 is TGTGCCAGCAGGGGACAGGGCGCCGTCTACGAGCAGTACTTC. Translation: CASRGQGAVYEQYF. V gene TRBV2 combines with J gene TRBJ2-7; 9 nucleotides agree with TRBD1. The CDR3 runs to 14 residues. Germline assignment: CDR1 SNHLY and CDR2 FYNNEI. After removal of 6 bases from V and 3 bases from J, the junction contained 6 bases not matched to a gene.

This clonotype was seen a few times. The V call is TRBV7-2, the J call TRBJ2-1; 9 bases match TRBD2. V trimming: 3 bases; J trimming: 9 bases; junction bases outside the gene matches: 15. Germline CDR1 is SGHTA and CDR2 is FQGNSA. The CDR3 is 17 amino acids. The CDR3 nucleotides read TGTGCCAGCAGCTTCCACTTAGGAGCGGGAGGACTTACTGAGCAGTTCTTC. Its translation is CASSFHLGAGGLTEQFF.

This chain links TRBV2 with TRBJ1-5; TRBD1 might be the D (6 bases). The CDR3 is 14 amino acids. V lost 3 bases, J lost 6 bases, and 12 bases lay in between. Germline lookup yields CDR1 SNHLY and CDR2 FYNNEI. In nucleotides, the CDR3 is TGTGCCAGCAGTGACGTGGGGGCGCGTCAGCCCCAGCATTTT. This gives the protein CASSDVGARQPQHF.

The chain recombines TRBV20-1 with TRBJ1-1; D is undetermined. CDR1 and CDR2 (germline): DFQATT, SNEGSKA (reference sequence). The CDR3 totals 13 residues. Trimming shortened V by 5 bases and J by 0 bases, and 10 bases separated the two germline ends. CDR3 protein: CSALGPLNTEAFF. The CDR3 DNA sequence: TGCAGTGCTCTCGGACCCTTGAACACTGAAGCTTTCTTT.

This CDR3 reads CASSETRGYNEQFF. The DNA for the CDR3 is TGTGCCAGCAGTGAGACTAGGGGATACAATGAGCAGTTCTTC. This chain uses TRBV2 with TRBJ2-1, with a tentative D call TRBD2 (6 bases). V lost 3 bases to trimming and J lost 4 bases, with 10 bases between them. CDR3 length: 14 amino acids. The germline gives CDR1 SNHLY, CDR2 FYNNEI.

The V gene is TRBV7-9, the J gene TRBJ1-2; no clear D gene. Trimming stripped 2 bases from V and 6 bases from J, with 10 bases between. CDR1 SEHNR and CDR2 FQNEAQ come from the germline V gene (reference sequence). The CDR3 runs 13 residues. Here the CDR3 DNA reads TGTGCCAGCAGCTTAATCCGGGGTAATGGCTACACCTTC. This sequence encodes CASSLIRGNGYTF.

This chain links TRBV12-3 or TRBV12-4 with TRBJ1-4, with 8 bases aligning to TRBD1. This CDR3 has 14 amino acids. Losses at the gene ends were 5 bases for V and 10 bases for J; bases not matched to a gene: 9. The CDR3 protein is CASSQVDRGGKLFF. The CDR3, as DNA: TGTGCCAGCAGTCAAGTTGACAGGGGTGGAAAACTGTTTTTT.

The rearrangement uses TRBV20-1 and TRBJ1-5; TRBD1 matches at 9 bases. This CDR3 has 20 amino acids. Germline V gene data show CDR1 as DFQATT and CDR2 as SNEGSKA (reference sequence). With 3 bases clipped from V and 0 bases from J, the junction kept 18 bases outside the gene matches. The CDR3 DNA is TGCAGTGCTAGGCCTCAACAGGGGGCACTACCATATTATAGCAATCAGCCCCAGCATTTT. This codes for CSARPQQGALPYYSNQPQHF.